The rows below give T cell receptor beta chains drawn from one sample of a study of post-analysis software for immune sequencing data. MiXCR was run by TCRdb on the PCR reads, yielding one entry per CDR3 protein. The sample gives some 370,000 distinct CDR3 sequences, less than 40% of which show up once; 10% to 15% is in the top ten. Sequences were obtained from blood. Receptors originate from a girl aged 10 to 17 with multiple sclerosis. Each CDR3 is given with its conserved first and last residue. D genes are given only for firm matches. The size field is filled for only some rows; it gives once, few, many or a size class.

TRBJ2-4 | NA | TRBV28 | 15 | few | CASSPAGLKGNIQYF | TGTGCCAGCAGTCCCGCCGGACTCAAGGGAAACATTCAGTACTTC
TRBJ2-7 | NA | TRBV18 | 12 | few | CASSTREGGQYF | TGTGCCAGCTCAACGAGGGAAGGCGGGCAGTACTTC
TRBJ2-5 | TRBD2 | TRBV20-1 | 15 | NA | CSAWEASGASETQYF | TGCAGTGCTTGGGAGGCTAGCGGGGCCTCGGAGACCCAGTACTTC
TRBJ2-7 | TRBD1 | TRBV4-1 | 16 | NA | CASSQDRRTGFYEQYF | TGCGCCAGCAGCCAAGATAGGAGGACAGGCTTTTACGAGCAGTACTTC
TRBJ1-5 | TRBD1 | TRBV15 | 15 | NA | CATRPDRGSGQPQHF | TGTGCCACCCGACCAGACAGGGGATCGGGGCAGCCCCAGCATTTT
TRBJ1-2 | NA | TRBV7-2 | 15 | NA | CASSLAITGRCGYTF | TGTGCCAGCAGCTTAGCGATCACAGGAAGGTGTGGCTACACCTTC
TRBJ1-2 | NA | TRBV6-1 | 17 | few | CASSDGRDLLFNYGYTF | TGTGCCAGCAGTGATGGCCGGGACCTTCTTTTTAACTATGGCTACACCTTC
TRBJ2-3 | NA | TRBV5-5 | 15 | NA | CASSSLVVGPDTQYF | TGTGCCAGCAGCTCCCTAGTGGTGGGGCCAGATACGCAGTATTTT
TRBJ2-7 | NA | TRBV21-1 | 14 | NA | CASGLDLHSYEQYF | TGTGCCAGCGGCCTGGACCTTCACTCCTACGAGCAGTACTTC
TRBJ2-3 | TRBD2 | TRBV10-3 | 14 | NA | CAIRGGGEADTQYF | TGTGCCATCAGGGGCGGGGGGGAGGCAGATACGCAGTATTTT
TRBJ1-5 | NA | TRBV6-5 | 15 | few | CASSYGALGSQPQHF | TGTGCCAGCAGTTACGGCGCCTTGGGGAGTCAGCCCCAGCATTTT
TRBJ2-7 | TRBD1 | TRBV10-3 | 15 | NA | CAISESTGETYEQYF | TGTGCCATCAGTGAGTCGACAGGGGAGACCTACGAGCAGTACTTC
TRBJ2-3 | NA | TRBV20-1 | 15 | NA | CSATQNLILPDTQYF | TGCAGTGCTACCCAAAACCTAATACTGCCAGATACGCAGTATTTT
TRBJ2-7 | TRBD1 | TRBV27 | 15 | once | CASSFRDRMVHEQYF | TGTGCCAGCAGTTTTCGGGACAGGATGGTGCACGAGCAGTACTTC
TRBJ2-7 | TRBD1 | TRBV5-6 | 17 | many | CASSLQPGQGGRYEQYF | TGTGCCAGCAGCTTGCAGCCGGGACAGGGGGGAAGGTACGAGCAGTACTTC
TRBJ2-3 | NA | TRBV4-2 | 17 | few | CASSKAGDSSKGHTQYF | TGTGCCAGCAGCAAAGCCGGGGACTCGTCAAAGGGCCATACGCAGTATTTT
TRBJ1-1 | NA | TRBV7-6 | 15 | few | CASSPKNNPNTEAFF | TGTGCCAGCAGCCCGAAGAACAACCCCAACACTGAAGCTTTCTTT
TRBJ2-7 | TRBD2 | TRBV12-3/TRBV12-4 | 14 | NA | CASSLSSGTYEQYF | TGTGCCAGCAGTTTATCTAGCGGGACCTACGAGCAGTACTTC
TRBJ2-3 | NA | TRBV20-1 | 14 | few | CSASVGSSTDTQYF | TGCAGTGCTAGCGTAGGCTCTAGCACAGATACGCAGTATTTT
TRBJ2-5 | NA | TRBV6-2/TRBV6-3 | 13 | NA | CASSYPWGETQYF | TGTGCCAGCAGTTACCCCTGGGGAGAGACCCAGTACTTC
TRBJ2-1 | TRBD2 | TRBV9 | 17 | few | CASSVVVGRGGYNEQFF | TGTGCCAGCAGCGTAGTGGTCGGGCGGGGGGGGTACAATGAGCAGTTCTTC
TRBJ2-5 | TRBD2 | TRBV20-1 | 15 | NA | CSAIAGGKVGETQYF | TGCAGTGCTATAGCGGGGGGAAAAGTCGGAGAGACCCAGTACTTC
TRBJ1-1 | NA | TRBV20-1 | 15 | few | CSARDSSRRDTEAFF | TGCAGTGCTAGAGATTCATCCCGGCGGGACACTGAAGCTTTCTTT
TRBJ2-5 | TRBD2 | TRBV7-2 | 15 | NA | CASSLLLAGRETQYF | TGTGCCAGCAGCTTACTCCTAGCGGGAAGAGAGACCCAGTACTTC
TRBJ2-7 | TRBD2 | TRBV11-2 | 22 | NA | CASSSLGRGGTSGGAKGYEQYF | TGTGCCAGCAGCTCCCTAGGACGCGGTGGGACTAGCGGGGGGGCCAAAGGTTACGAGCAGTACTTC
TRBJ2-5 | NA | TRBV4-2 | 15 | few | CASSQTGTEQETQYF | TGTGCCAGCAGCCAAACTGGGACGGAGCAAGAGACCCAGTACTTC
TRBJ2-2 | NA | TRBV20-1 | 14 | NA | CSARQDRNTGELFF | TGCAGTGCGCGGCAGGACAGGAACACCGGGGAGCTGTTTTTT
TRBJ2-7 | TRBD1 | TRBV28 | 14 | NA | CASSRTGGAYEQYF | TGTGCCAGTAGTCGGACAGGGGGAGCCTACGAGCAGTACTTC
TRBJ1-4 | TRBD1 | TRBV12-3/TRBV12-4 | 14 | few | CASRPQQGAEKLFF | TGTGCCAGCAGGCCTCAACAGGGGGCTGAAAAACTGTTTTTT
TRBJ2-5 | NA | TRBV24-1 | 13 | NA | CATSERLKETQYF | TGTGCCACCAGTGAAAGGCTTAAAGAGACCCAGTACTTC
TRBJ1-5 | NA | TRBV2 | 14 | NA | CASSNRVWDQPQHF | TGTGCCAGCAGCAACAGGGTCTGGGATCAGCCCCAGCATTTT
TRBJ2-5 | NA | TRBV6-5 | 14 | few | CASSYERAAETQYF | TGTGCCAGCAGTTACGAAAGGGCGGCAGAGACCCAGTACTTC
TRBJ2-1 | TRBD2 | TRBV20-1 | 19 | NA | CSARDPRGLAGGFNNEQFF | TGCAGTGCTAGAGACCCCAGAGGCCTAGCGGGGGGGTTTAACAATGAGCAGTTCTTC
TRBJ2-4 | NA | TRBV28 | 13 | NA | CASRKRFKNIQYF | TGTGCCAGCAGAAAGAGGTTTAAAAACATTCAGTACTTC
TRBJ2-7 | NA | TRBV7-2 | 12 | few | CASSLDILEQYF | TGTGCCAGCAGCCTGGACATCCTGGAGCAGTACTTC
TRBJ1-1 | NA | TRBV5-1 | 12 | NA | CASSADGGEAFF | TGCGCCAGCAGCGCGGACGGAGGGGAGGCTTTCTTT
TRBJ2-5 | TRBD1 | TRBV2 | 19 | NA | CAGSEDLAGGRGPQETQYF | TGTGCCGGCAGTGAAGATCTGGCAGGGGGACGAGGGCCGCAAGAGACCCAGTACTTC
TRBJ2-1 | TRBD1 | TRBV12-3/TRBV12-4 | 13 | NA | CATATGAYNEQFF | TGTGCCACCGCGACAGGGGCCTACAATGAGCAGTTCTTC
TRBJ1-1 | NA | TRBV7-2 | 13 | NA | CASSPYLNTEAFF | TGTGCCAGCAGCCCCTATTTGAACACTGAAGCTTTCTTT
TRBJ1-2 | NA | TRBV7-2 | 12 | NA | CASSSGFGGYTF | TGTGCCAGCAGCTCAGGATTCGGCGGCTACACCTTC